This T cell receptor (beta chain) was captured in a study of cytomegalovirus exposure and HLA in healthy donors. Overall study findings and caveats: Specificity of three CMV-associated chains for CMV antigens was verified in vitro.

Turning to this clone: Its antigen is unidentified.

This CDR3 has 14 residues. From germline, CDR1 is LGHNT and CDR2 FRNRAP. Trimming took 5 bases from V and 0 from J, leaving 10 bases between them. PCR amplification relied on 60 Vbeta primers (plus 13 Jbeta primers). Clones were sequenced by immunoSEQ multiplex PCR, and TCRdb holds only the in-frame ones, with some missing. The sample holds some 39,000 clones. The clonotype originates from a young man in good health and CMV-seronegative. Sequenced sample: PBMCs. The chain uses TRBV12-5 and TRBJ1-1; weak D call: TRBD1 (5 bases). The CDR3 here is CASGPDRMNTEAFF. DNA for the CDR3: TGTGCTAGTGGTCCCGACAGAATGAACACTGAAGCTTTCTTT.